These 5 T cell receptor beta chains came from one sample sequenced in a study of CD8 T cells in Susac syndrome. When the RNA was reverse transcribed, random hexamers were used with an input of about 0.5 to 1 ug. Each CDR3 protein gets one entry after TCRdb re-called the immunoSEQ multiplex PCR reads with MiXCR. This table holds 150,000 to 200,000 distinct CDR3 sequences, roughly 94% found once. The specimen was CD4+ T cells from PBMCs. The receptor source for this set is a human donor with Susac syndrome.

The chain recombines TRBV12-3 or TRBV12-4 with TRBJ2-7; tentative D call: TRBD2 (6 bases). Trimming left V 8 bases short and J 3 bases short, with 20 bases between. This CDR3 region has 15 residues. The CDR3 sequence is CASGSPTRGNYEQYF. CDR3 DNA sequence: TGTGCCAGCGGAAGCCCTACCCGGGGGAACTACGAGCAGTACTTC.

The CDR3 reads CASTGQSNTEAFF. The CDR3 DNA is TGTGCCAGCACCGGACAGTCGAACACTGAAGCTTTCTTT. V and J are TRBV12-3 or TRBV12-4 and TRBJ1-1, with D possibly being TRBD1 (6 bases). CDR3 length equals 13 residues. V gave up 7 bases and J gave up 1 base, with 10 bases separating them.

The V call is TRBV6-4, the J call TRBJ2-1; the D is unclear. This CDR3 comprises 15 residues. CDR1 is MRHNA, CDR2 SNTAGT, per germline. V dropped 4 bases and J dropped 0 bases, with 10 bases sitting between them. CDR3 nucleotide sequence: TGTGCCAGCAGTGCGACGTCGAGCTCCTACAATGAGCAGTTCTTC. As protein: CASSATSSSYNEQFF.

This clonotype was observed a single time. The chain recombines TRBV19 with TRBJ2-7; D is perhaps TRBD1 or TRBD2 (5 bases each). The CDR3 length is 15 residues. V lost 4 bases to trimming and J lost 4 bases, with 17 bases between them. From germline, CDR1 is LNHDA and CDR2 SQIVND (reference sequence). CDR3 sequence: CASSTPGTGRYEQYF. Here the CDR3 DNA reads TGTGCCAGTAGTACCCCCGGAACGGGGCGGTACGAGCAGTACTTC.

This sequence joins TRBV3-1 and TRBJ1-5, with 9 bases matching TRBD1. Germline V CDR1 and CDR2: LGHDT, YNNKEL (reference sequence). This CDR3 contains 15 residues. The V and J ends lost 4 bases and 5 bases, in that order; junction bases with no gene match: 6. The CDR3 sequence is CASSLGTGQYQPQHF. DNA for the CDR3: TGTGCCAGCAGCCTTGGGACAGGGCAGTATCAGCCCCAGCATTTT.